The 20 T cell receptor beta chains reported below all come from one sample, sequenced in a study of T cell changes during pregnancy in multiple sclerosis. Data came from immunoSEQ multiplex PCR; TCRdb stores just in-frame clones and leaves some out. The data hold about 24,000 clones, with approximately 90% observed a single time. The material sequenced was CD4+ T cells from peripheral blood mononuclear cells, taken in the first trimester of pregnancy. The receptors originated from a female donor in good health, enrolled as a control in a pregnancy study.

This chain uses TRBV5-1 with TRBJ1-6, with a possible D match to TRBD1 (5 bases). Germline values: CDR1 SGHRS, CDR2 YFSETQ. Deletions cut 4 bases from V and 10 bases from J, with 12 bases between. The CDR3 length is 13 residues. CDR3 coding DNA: TGCGCCAGCAGCCGGGGGGGTCCGTCACCCCTCCACTTT. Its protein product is CASSRGGPSPLHF.

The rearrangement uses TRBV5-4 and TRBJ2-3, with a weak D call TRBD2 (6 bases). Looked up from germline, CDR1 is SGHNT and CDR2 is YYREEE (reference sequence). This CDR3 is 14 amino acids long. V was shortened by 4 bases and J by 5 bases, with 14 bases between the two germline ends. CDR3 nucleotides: TGTGCCAGCAGCCCCGGGGGTAGCTTAGATACGCAGTATTTT. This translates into CASSPGGSLDTQYF.

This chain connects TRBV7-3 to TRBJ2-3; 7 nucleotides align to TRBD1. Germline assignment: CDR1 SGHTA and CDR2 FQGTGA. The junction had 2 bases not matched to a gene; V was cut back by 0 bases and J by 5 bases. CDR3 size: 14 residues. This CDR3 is CASSLTGTEDTQYF. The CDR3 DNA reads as TGTGCCAGCAGCTTAACGGGGACAGAAGATACGCAGTATTTT.

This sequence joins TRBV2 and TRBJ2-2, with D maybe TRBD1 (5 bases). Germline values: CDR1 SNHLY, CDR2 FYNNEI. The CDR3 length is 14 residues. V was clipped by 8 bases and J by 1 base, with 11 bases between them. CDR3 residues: CASRWGKNTGELFF. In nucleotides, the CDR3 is TGTGCCAGCCGGTGGGGCAAGAACACCGGGGAGCTGTTTTTT.

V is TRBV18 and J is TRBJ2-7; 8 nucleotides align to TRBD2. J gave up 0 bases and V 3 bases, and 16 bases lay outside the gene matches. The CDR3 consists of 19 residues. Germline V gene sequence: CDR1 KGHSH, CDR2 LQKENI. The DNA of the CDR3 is TGTGCCAGCTCACCGCTCCCCCAGGGAGCGGGAGCGCTCTCCTACGAGCAGTACTTC. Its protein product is CASSPLPQGAGALSYEQYF.

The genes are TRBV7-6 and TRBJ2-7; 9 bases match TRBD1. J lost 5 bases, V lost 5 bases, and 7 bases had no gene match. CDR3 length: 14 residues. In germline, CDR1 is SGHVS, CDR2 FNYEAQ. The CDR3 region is CASSADRGTDEQYF. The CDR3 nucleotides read TGTGCCAGCAGCGCCGACAGGGGGACTGACGAGCAGTACTTC. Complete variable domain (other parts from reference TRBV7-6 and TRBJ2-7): GAGVSQSPRYKVTKRGQDVALRCDPISGHVSLYWYRQALGQGPEFLTYFNYEAQQDKSGLPNDRFSAERPEGSISTLTIQRTEQRDSAMYRCASSADRGTDEQYFGPGTRLTVT.

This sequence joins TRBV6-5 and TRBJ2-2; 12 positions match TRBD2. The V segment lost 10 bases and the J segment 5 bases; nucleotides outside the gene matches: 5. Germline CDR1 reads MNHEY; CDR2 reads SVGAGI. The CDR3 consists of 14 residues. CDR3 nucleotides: TGTGCCACCAGACTAGCGGGGGAAACCGGGGAGCTGTTTTTT. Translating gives CATRLAGETGELFF.

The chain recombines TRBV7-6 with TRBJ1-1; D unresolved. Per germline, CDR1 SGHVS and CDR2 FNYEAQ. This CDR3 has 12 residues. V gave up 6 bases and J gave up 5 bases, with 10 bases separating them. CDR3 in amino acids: CASRRLRTEAFF. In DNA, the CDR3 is TGTGCCAGCAGACGTTTGAGGACTGAAGCTTTCTTT.

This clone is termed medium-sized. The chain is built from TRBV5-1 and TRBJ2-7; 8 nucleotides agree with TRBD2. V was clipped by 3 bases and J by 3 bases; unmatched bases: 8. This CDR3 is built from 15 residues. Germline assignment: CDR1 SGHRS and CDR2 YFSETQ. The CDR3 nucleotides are TGCGCCAGCAGCTCTCGGGAGGGACCGGGCTACGAGCAGTACTTC. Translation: CASSSREGPGYEQYF.

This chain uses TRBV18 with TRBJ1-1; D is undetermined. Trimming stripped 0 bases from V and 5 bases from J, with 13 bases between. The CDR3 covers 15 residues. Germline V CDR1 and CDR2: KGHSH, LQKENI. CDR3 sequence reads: CASSPPQTVGTEAFF. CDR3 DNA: TGTGCCAGCTCACCACCGCAGACGGTCGGGACTGAAGCTTTCTTT.

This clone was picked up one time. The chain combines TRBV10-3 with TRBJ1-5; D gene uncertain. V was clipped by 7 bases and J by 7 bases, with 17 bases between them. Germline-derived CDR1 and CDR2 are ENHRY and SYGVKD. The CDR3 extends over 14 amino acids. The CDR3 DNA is TGTGCCATCAACGAAGGAGGGTCCAGGCAGCCCCAGCATTTT. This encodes CAINEGGSRQPQHF.

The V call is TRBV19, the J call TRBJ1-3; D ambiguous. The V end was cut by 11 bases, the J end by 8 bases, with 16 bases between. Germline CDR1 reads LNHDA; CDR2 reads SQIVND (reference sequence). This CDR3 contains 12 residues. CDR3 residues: CAVSPARDTIYF. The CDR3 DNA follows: TGTGCCGTCTCTCCTGCGAGGGACACCATATATTTT.

CDR3 sequence: CASSDSVGLVNEQFF. In nucleotides, the CDR3 is TGTGCCAGCAGTGACTCCGTAGGACTAGTCAATGAGCAGTTCTTC. The gene calls are TRBV6-4 and TRBJ2-1; 7 bases agree with TRBD2. The CDR3 length is 15 residues. Germline assignment: CDR1 MRHNA and CDR2 SNTAGT. V gave up 0 bases and J gave up 6 bases; unmatched junction bases: 5.

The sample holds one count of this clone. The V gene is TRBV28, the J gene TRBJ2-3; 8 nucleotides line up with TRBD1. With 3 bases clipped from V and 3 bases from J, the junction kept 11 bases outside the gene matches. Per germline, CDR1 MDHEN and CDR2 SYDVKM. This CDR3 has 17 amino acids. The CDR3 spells CASSFLVQGAQTDTQYF. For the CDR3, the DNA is TGTGCCAGCAGTTTCTTAGTTCAGGGGGCACAAACAGATACGCAGTATTTT.

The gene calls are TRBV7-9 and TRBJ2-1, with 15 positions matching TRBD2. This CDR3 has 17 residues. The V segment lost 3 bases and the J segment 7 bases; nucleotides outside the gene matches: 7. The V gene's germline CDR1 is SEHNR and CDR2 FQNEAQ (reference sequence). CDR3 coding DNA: TGTGCCAGCAGCTTGGGACTAGCGGGGGGCCTCAGGAATGAGCAGTTCTTC. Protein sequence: CASSLGLAGGLRNEQFF.

This CDR3 is CASSLGGQGSYEQYF. The CDR3 DNA reads as TGTGCCAGCAGCTTGGGGGGACAGGGGTCCTACGAGCAGTACTTC. The chain recombines TRBV5-6 with TRBJ2-7, with 10 bases identical to TRBD1. The CDR3 totals 15 residues. Per germline, CDR1 SGHDT and CDR2 YYEEEE. V was pared by 0 bases and J by 1 base, with 1 base of the junction left unmatched.

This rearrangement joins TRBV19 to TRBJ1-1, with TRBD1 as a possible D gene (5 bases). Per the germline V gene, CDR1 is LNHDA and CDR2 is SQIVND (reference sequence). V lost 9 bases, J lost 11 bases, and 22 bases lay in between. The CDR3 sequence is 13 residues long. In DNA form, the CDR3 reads TGTGCCAGAGGGCCCCCCCCAGGGTGCGTGGCTTTCTTT. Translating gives CARGPPPGCVAFF.

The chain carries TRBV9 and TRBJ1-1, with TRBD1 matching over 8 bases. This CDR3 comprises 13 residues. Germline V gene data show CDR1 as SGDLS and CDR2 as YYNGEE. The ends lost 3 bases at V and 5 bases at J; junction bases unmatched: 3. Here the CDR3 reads CASSGQGRTEAFF. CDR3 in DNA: TGTGCCAGCAGCGGACAGGGGAGGACTGAAGCTTTCTTT.

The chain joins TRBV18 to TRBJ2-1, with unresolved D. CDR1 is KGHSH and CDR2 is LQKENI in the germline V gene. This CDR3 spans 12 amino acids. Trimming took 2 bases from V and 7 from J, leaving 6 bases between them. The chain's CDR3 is CASSPESNEQFF. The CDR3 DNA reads TGTGCCAGCTCACCAGAGAGTAATGAGCAGTTCTTC.

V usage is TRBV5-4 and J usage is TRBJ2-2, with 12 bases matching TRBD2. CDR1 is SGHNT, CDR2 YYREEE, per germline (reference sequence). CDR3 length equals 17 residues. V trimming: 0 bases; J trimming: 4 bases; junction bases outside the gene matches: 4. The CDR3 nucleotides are TGTGCCAGCAGCTTGGTAGTACTAGCGGGAGGCACCGGGGAGCTGTTTTTT. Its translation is CASSLVVLAGGTGELFF.